This T cell receptor beta chain was captured in a study of T cell repertoires in aging, cancer and after chemotherapy. Study outcomes and limitations: Age-matched healthy donors had significantly more diverse, less clonal blood TCR repertoires than untreated cancer patients.

There are a few counts of this clonotype. Its specificity is not known. Trimming cost V 0 bases and J 0 bases, with 6 bases left between them. The CDR3 consists of 15 residues. Germline CDR1 is LNHNV and CDR2 is YYDKDF (reference sequence). Amplification of TCR beta used genomic DNA extracted from peripheral blood. Rearranged V-D-J TRB sequences were amplified with a mixed TRB-A/B primer pool. MiXCR was run by TCRdb on the multiplex PCR reads, yielding one entry per CDR3 protein. The sample shows about 9,400 distinct CDR3 sequences, around 39% of them seen only once. The V call is TRBV15, the J call TRBJ1-5; tentatively, D is TRBD1 (5 bases). Material for sequencing was blood. This receptor was identified in a human donor in good health. CDR3 sequence reads: CATSRDGASNQPQHF. In DNA, the CDR3 is TGTGCCACCAGCAGAGATGGGGCTAGCAATCAGCCCCAGCATTTT.